The entry below describes one T cell receptor (beta chain). Its antigen remains unknown. CD45RO-negative cells were positively selected for CCR7, leaving out terminally differentiated effector memory CD45RA+ cells. The data are from a study of shared clonotypes between healthy human individuals. Study-wide results and caveats: Between four donors, naive CD4 clonotypes were shared at a level of approximately 5%. Incomplete sequencing of sorted subsets was indicated by rarefaction despite large depth.

The assay was immunoSEQ multiplex PCR, and TCRdb's table has in-frame clones only and misses some. The repertoire holds some 2.1 million clones, with about 95% as singletons. The germline V and J ends were trimmed by 2 bases and 9 bases, with 13 bases remaining between them. The CDR3 length is 13 residues. From germline, CDR1 is ENHRY and CDR2 SYGVKD. Material for sequencing was naive CD8+ T cells sorted from blood. The chain is built from TRBV10-3 and TRBJ2-5; D unclear. The TCR comes from a man younger than 35 in good health. The CDR3 loop is CAISEVRYEAQYF. The CDR3 nucleotides read TGTGCCATCAGTGAGGTTAGATACGAGGCCCAGTACTTC.